These 21 T cell receptor beta chains originate from one sample sequenced in a study of blood T cell repertoires in COVID-19. Clones were read by immunoSEQ multiplex PCR, and TCRdb kept only the in-frame ones, dropping some. The repertoire holds roughly 40,000 clones, with about 90% as singletons. Material: peripheral blood. Receptor source: a man over 45 with active COVID-19.

The chain carries TRBV5-1 and TRBJ2-1, with 8 bases fitting TRBD1. V trimming: 3 bases; J trimming: 10 bases; junction bases outside the gene matches: 6. Germline V gives CDR1 SGHRS, CDR2 YFSETQ. The CDR3 totals 13 residues. The CDR3 is CASSYGQGDEQFF. In DNA, the CDR3 is TGCGCCAGCAGCTACGGACAGGGCGACGAGCAGTTCTTC.

The chain recombines TRBV27 with TRBJ2-7; 9 positions match TRBD1. The CDR3 has 15 residues. Germline V gene data show CDR1 as MNHEY and CDR2 as SMNVEV (reference sequence). V trimming: 4 bases; J trimming: 4 bases; junction bases outside the gene matches: 8. The CDR3 DNA reads as TGTGCCAGCAGTTATAAACAGGGGGCTGGTTACGAGCAGTACTTC. It is translated as CASSYKQGAGYEQYF.

The chain joins TRBV7-9 to TRBJ2-3; D possibly corresponds to TRBD2 (6 bases). Germline V gives CDR1 SEHNR, CDR2 FQNEAQ (reference sequence). Deletions cut 7 bases from V and 2 bases from J, with 10 bases between. CDR3 length: 13 amino acids. The CDR3 loop is CASKEGNTDTQYF. CDR3 DNA: TGTGCCAGCAAGGAGGGGAACACAGATACGCAGTATTTT.

CDR3 loop: CASSQEGTGTRNTEAFF. The CDR3 coding sequence is TGCGCCAGCAGCCAAGAAGGGACAGGGACACGGAACACTGAAGCTTTCTTT. The chain joins TRBV4-1 to TRBJ1-1; TRBD1 matches 9 bases. The CDR3 is 17 residues long. Germline V lookup: CDR1 MGHRA, CDR2 YSYEKL. After removal of 0 bases from V and 1 base from J, the junction contained 6 bases not matched to a gene.

The chain is built from TRBV28 and TRBJ2-1; D perhaps matches TRBD2 (6 bases). CDR1 and CDR2 (germline): MDHEN, SYDVKM. This CDR3 region has 15 residues. V lost 5 bases and J lost 6, with 17 bases in between. The CDR3 nucleotides are TGTGCCAGCAGTACCATCGCGGGGCAGGTCAATGAGCAGTTCTTC. Residues: CASSTIAGQVNEQFF.

The genes are TRBV13 and TRBJ1-3; the match to TRBD1 covers 9 bases. Trimming removed 6 bases from V and 2 bases from J; junction bases left unmatched: 8. Germline loops: CDR1 PRHDT, CDR2 FYEKMQ (reference sequence). CDR3 length: 16 amino acids. The CDR3 bases are TGTGCCAGCAGTTCAAGCGGGACAGGGACTGGAAACACCATATATTTT. Protein product: CASSSSGTGTGNTIYF.

V gene TRBV7-9 combines with J gene TRBJ1-6, with a weak D call TRBD1 (5 bases). The length of the CDR3 is 15 residues. Germline values: CDR1 SEHNR, CDR2 FQNEAQ (reference sequence). The V end lost 5 bases, the J end lost 3 bases, and 11 bases lay between the germline ends. The CDR3 spells CASSPQGDYNSPLHF. In nucleotides, the CDR3 is TGTGCCAGCAGCCCACAAGGGGACTATAATTCACCCCTCCACTTT.

The genes are TRBV11-2 and TRBJ2-1; the D is unclear. Trimming took 2 bases from V and 0 from J, leaving 8 bases between them. This CDR3 is 15 amino acids long. In germline, CDR1 is SGHAT, CDR2 FQNNGV. CDR3 sequence: CASSLLYGSYNEQFF. In DNA form, the CDR3 reads TGTGCCAGCAGCTTACTCTACGGCTCCTACAATGAGCAGTTCTTC.

V gene TRBV25-1 combines with J gene TRBJ2-3; 11 bases match TRBD2. This CDR3 region has 15 residues. Trimming took 4 bases from V and 6 from J; bases not matched to a gene: 6. The germline gives CDR1 MGHDK, CDR2 SYGVNS. The CDR3: CASSGPSGRRDTQYF. In DNA form, the CDR3 reads TGTGCCAGCAGTGGGCCTAGCGGGAGGAGGGATACGCAGTATTTT.

The V and J genes are TRBV19 and TRBJ2-1; perhaps TRBD1 as D (5 bases). Between the trimmed V and J ends, which lost 8 bases and 1 base, there was a span of 9 bases. This CDR3 is built from 13 residues. CDR1 and CDR2 (germline): LNHDA, SQIVND (reference sequence). CDR3 DNA sequence: TGTGCCAGTCGACCAGGGTCCTACAATGAGCAGTTCTTC. Amino acid sequence: CASRPGSYNEQFF.

The chain employs TRBV28 and TRBJ2-1; 7 nucleotides match TRBD2. The V gene's germline CDR1 is MDHEN and CDR2 SYDVKM. This CDR3 has 16 residues. Trimming cost V 5 bases and J 7 bases; bases outside gene matches: 14. CDR3 region: CASSPSGHGGGNEQFF. CDR3 coding DNA: TGTGCCAGCAGTCCGTCGGGGCACGGCGGGGGAAATGAGCAGTTCTTC.

This clone was detected once. V usage is TRBV28 and J usage is TRBJ2-5; 8 nucleotides agree with TRBD2. Germline CDR1 is MDHEN and CDR2 is SYDVKM. This CDR3 is 15 amino acids long. The junction had 11 bases not matched to a gene; V was cut back by 6 bases and J by 5 bases. The CDR3 sequence is CASRSGGLEGETQYF. The CDR3 coding sequence is TGTGCCAGCAGATCCGGGGGACTAGAAGGGGAGACCCAGTACTTC. Supplemented by reference TRBV28 and TRBJ2-5, the full variable domain reads DVKVTQSSRYLVKRTGEKVFLECVQDMDHENMFWYRQDPGLGLRLIYFSYDVKMKEKGDIPEGYSVSREKKERFSLILESASTNQTSMYLCASRSGGLEGETQYFGPGTRLLVL.

V and J are TRBV5-1 and TRBJ2-1; 10 bases are shared with TRBD2. The CDR3 is made up of 15 amino acids. The ends lost 2 bases at V and 7 bases at J; junction bases unmatched: 6. The germline V gene encodes CDR1 SGHRS and CDR2 YFSETQ. CDR3 bases: TGCGCCAGCAGCTTCCTAGCGGGAGTTGGGAATGAGCAGTTCTTC. Translation gives CASSFLAGVGNEQFF.

The genes are TRBV27 and TRBJ2-7; 7 nucleotides align to TRBD1. The CDR3 runs 14 residues. The junction had 11 bases not matched to a gene; V was cut back by 5 bases and J by 7 bases. Looked up from germline, CDR1 is MNHEY and CDR2 is SMNVEV (reference sequence). In nucleotides, the CDR3 is TGTGCCAGCAGTCCCCGACAGGGTGGGGAGGAGCAGTACTTC. Its protein product is CASSPRQGGEEQYF.

The chain is built from TRBV12-3 or TRBV12-4 and TRBJ1-1, with 8 bases identical to TRBD1. The CDR3 is made up of 13 amino acids. J was trimmed by 5 bases and V by 2 bases; bases with no gene match: 1. CDR3 nucleotides: TGTGCCAGCAGTTTACAGGGGGCTACTGAAGCTTTCTTT. Protein: CASSLQGATEAFF.

The chain has TRBV9 and TRBJ1-3, with D hard to call. Germline assignment: CDR1 SGDLS and CDR2 YYNGEE. V was cut by 3 bases and J by 6 bases, with 19 bases left in between. This CDR3 spans 16 amino acids. CDR3 sequence: CASSAAPSGRENTIYF. The DNA for the CDR3 is TGTGCCAGCAGCGCCGCCCCCAGTGGGAGAGAAAACACCATATATTTT.

J is TRBJ2-1 and V is TRBV5-4, with 9 positions matching TRBD2. The CDR3 spans 14 residues. Germline values: CDR1 SGHNT, CDR2 YYREEE (reference sequence). Germline trimming cut 3 bases from V and 6 bases from J; bases unmatched to any gene: 4. The CDR3 coding sequence is TGTGCCAGCAGCTACCTAGCGGGAAGCAATGAGCAGTTCTTC. Translated: CASSYLAGSNEQFF.

The rearrangement links TRBV7-3 to TRBJ2-1, with D possibly TRBD2 on 5 matching bases. V was cut by 1 base and J by 0 bases, with 10 bases left in between. CDR1 is SGHTA and CDR2 is FQGTGA in the germline V gene. The CDR3 runs to 16 residues. CDR3 loop: CASSLSLAFSYNEQFF. DNA of the CDR3: TGTGCCAGCAGCTTAAGCCTAGCCTTCTCCTACAATGAGCAGTTCTTC. Combining the CDR3 with reference TRBV7-3 and TRBJ2-1 gives the whole variable domain GAGVSQTPSNKVTEKGKYVELRCDPISGHTALYWYRQSLGQGPEFLIYFQGTGAADDSGLPNDRFFAVRPEGSVSTLKIQRTERGDSAVYLCASSLSLAFSYNEQFFGPGTRLTVL.

The J gene is TRBJ2-1, the V gene TRBV5-4; 8 nucleotides align to TRBD2. CDR3 size: 16 residues. Germline V gene sequence: CDR1 SGHNT, CDR2 YYREEE (reference sequence). Losses at the gene ends were 4 bases for V and 4 bases for J; bases not matched to a gene: 10. CDR3 in DNA: TGTGCCAGCAGCCCACCCCCGACTAGCGAGTACAATGAGCAGTTCTTC. As protein: CASSPPPTSEYNEQFF.

V and J are TRBV6-5 and TRBJ1-2; D not certain. Germline CDR1 is MNHEY and CDR2 is SVGAGI. The length of the CDR3 is 15 residues. V was shortened by 7 bases and J by 0 bases, with 15 bases between the two germline ends. CDR3 sequence reads: CASTMTPRANYGYTF. The CDR3 coding sequence is TGTGCCAGCACCATGACCCCGAGGGCTAACTATGGCTACACCTTC.

The chain links TRBV18 to TRBJ1-4; D perhaps matches TRBD1 (5 bases). Between the trimmed V and J ends, which lost 6 bases and 7 bases, there was a span of 18 bases. This CDR3 is 15 amino acids long. Germline CDR1 and CDR2: KGHSH and LQKENI. CDR3 bases: TGTGCCAGCTCCTCCGACCCCCAGGGAGGTGAAAAACTGTTTTTT. Protein product: CASSSDPQGGEKLFF.